This TCR beta chain was sequenced in a study of Ad26.COV2.S vaccination and SARS-CoV-2 variants. Study summary: It was the COV1001 Ad26.COV2.S trial arm that included the donor.

Losses at the gene ends were 6 bases for V and 3 bases for J; bases not matched to a gene: 9. This CDR3 is 15 amino acids long. CDR1 and CDR2 (germline): MNHEY, SVGAGI. The repertoire was sequenced with immunoSEQ multiplex PCR; TCRdb's copy has only in-frame clones and lacks some. The table has about 350,000 clones, approximately 90% seen once; the top ten hold roughly 4.8%. Specified treatment: about 20 received Ad26.COV2.S at low or high dose, single or two shots; roughly 5 received placebo; per-sample allocation not given. Sampling occurred on day 63 after the first vaccine or placebo injection. Sequencing used peripheral blood, obtained in a trial of Ad26.COV2.S vaccine versus placebo. This TCR was recovered from a person between 18 and 60 years old who received the Ad26.COV2.S COVID-19 vaccine or a placebo. The chain recombines TRBV6-5 with TRBJ2-5; the match to TRBD1 covers 8 bases. The CDR3 is CASRGLGQAKETQYF. In DNA, the CDR3 is TGTGCCAGCAGGGGCCTGGGACAGGCGAAAGAGACCCAGTACTTC.